This entry lists 13 T cell receptor beta chains sequenced from one sample in a study of blood T cell repertoires in COVID-19. TCRdb keeps only in-frame clones here, not all; method: immunoSEQ multiplex PCR. The sample lists 350,000 or so clones, approximately 91% occurring once. Sequences were obtained from PBMCs or T cells enriched from blood (not recorded which). These receptor sequences come from a woman younger than 45 who had been exposed to COVID-19.

V and J are TRBV13 and TRBJ2-7, with D possibly matching TRBD1 (6 bases). The V end lost 5 bases, the J end lost 3 bases, and 17 bases lay between the germline ends. Germline V CDR1 and CDR2: PRHDT, FYEKMQ (reference sequence). The CDR3 contains 15 residues. The DNA of the CDR3 is TGTGCCAGCAGCGTCCCAGGGGCGGCCGTCTACGAGCAGTACTTC. Translated, it gives CASSVPGAAVYEQYF.

The chain uses TRBV4-1 and TRBJ1-1; TRBD1 matches 9 bases. The CDR3 consists of 13 residues. The J segment lost 6 bases and the V segment lost 3 bases, leaving 2 bases of the junction unmatched. The germline gives CDR1 MGHRA, CDR2 YSYEKL. CDR3 bases: TGCGCCAGCAGCCAGGGACAGGGTCCTGAAGCTTTCTTT. Its translation: CASSQGQGPEAFF.

This chain joins TRBV28 and TRBJ2-7; 9 nucleotides align to TRBD1. After removal of 8 bases from V and 6 bases from J, the junction contained 8 bases not matched to a gene. The germline CDR1 and CDR2 sequences are MDHEN and SYDVKM. The CDR3 extends over 13 amino acids. Written as DNA, the CDR3 is TGTGCCAGCCGGGACAGGGCTCGGGGCGAGCAGTACTTC. Translating gives CASRDRARGEQYF.

The table lists this clone with a few counts. This chain connects TRBV5-1 to TRBJ1-3; 11 bases map to TRBD1. The germline gives CDR1 SGHRS, CDR2 YFSETQ. The CDR3 is 16 amino acids. V lost 4 bases to trimming and J lost 1 base; unmatched junction nucleotides: 4. DNA of the CDR3: TGCGCCAGCAGCCTGGACAGGGGGCAGTCTGGAAACACCATATATTTT. This sequence encodes CASSLDRGQSGNTIYF. The full variable domain, in which reference TRBV5-1 and TRBJ1-3 provide the parts outside the CDR3, is KAGVTQTPRYLIKTRGQQVTLSCSPISGHRSVSWYQQTPGQGLQFLFEYFSETQRNKGNFPGRFSGRQFSNSRSEMNVSTLELGDSALYLCASSLDRGQSGNTIYFGEGSWLTVV.

V and J are TRBV7-3 and TRBJ1-6; D call uncertain. CDR3 length equals 14 residues. Germline CDR1 reads SGHTA; CDR2 reads FQGTGA. V lost 4 bases, J lost 4 bases, and 8 bases lay in between. The CDR3 is CASSSAAYNSPLHF. The DNA of the CDR3 is TGTGCCAGCAGCTCCGCGGCGTATAATTCACCCCTCCACTTT. Full variable domain (missing parts from reference TRBV7-3 and TRBJ1-6): GAGVSQTPSNKVTEKGKYVELRCDPISGHTALYWYRQSLGQGPEFLIYFQGTGAADDSGLPNDRFFAVRPEGSVSTLKIQRTERGDSAVYLCASSSAAYNSPLHFGNGTRLTVT.

This chain connects TRBV27 to TRBJ2-1, with D tentatively TRBD1 (5 bases). Trimming stripped 4 bases from V and 9 bases from J, with 19 bases between. This CDR3 region has 15 residues. Germline CDR1 is MNHEY and CDR2 is SMNVEV (reference sequence). The CDR3 coding sequence is TGTGCCAGCAGTTACTCCCGTGGGGCGCCGGGTGAGCAGTTCTTC. Translation gives CASSYSRGAPGEQFF.

There are a few counts of this clone. The chain employs TRBV2 and TRBJ2-7; D might be TRBD2 (6 bases). CDR3 size: 15 residues. In germline, CDR1 is SNHLY, CDR2 FYNNEI. The V end lost 2 bases, the J end lost 5 bases, and 16 bases lay between the germline ends. This CDR3 is CASSERFAGSNEQYF. CDR3 in DNA: TGTGCCAGCAGTGAACGGTTTGCGGGAAGTAACGAGCAGTACTTC.

This clone was seen more than once but under ten times. J is TRBJ2-7 and V is TRBV9, with D possibly being TRBD1 (7 bases). The CDR3 totals 14 residues. Deletions cut 2 bases from V and 3 bases from J, with 12 bases between. The V gene's germline CDR1 is SGDLS and CDR2 YYNGEE. CDR3 sequence reads: CASSVGQEGYEQYF. In DNA form, the CDR3 reads TGTGCCAGCAGCGTCGGACAGGAGGGCTACGAGCAGTACTTC.

This clone came up once. The genes are TRBV5-1 and TRBJ2-5; D perhaps matches TRBD1 (5 bases). This CDR3 spans 16 amino acids. CDR1 is SGHRS, CDR2 YFSETQ, per germline. Trimming took 0 bases from V and 0 from J, leaving 12 bases between them. CDR3 bases: TGCGCCAGCAGCTTGGGCAGGGCGACGTACCAAGAGACCCAGTACTTC. This translates into CASSLGRATYQETQYF.

This clone was picked up one time. This chain joins TRBV4-1 and TRBJ1-2, with a tentative D call TRBD1 (6 bases). The V gene lost 0 bases and the J gene lost 0 bases, with 11 bases spanning the gap. Germline values: CDR1 MGHRA, CDR2 YSYEKL. The CDR3 loop spans 16 amino acids. The CDR3 loop reads CASSQDRTETNYGYTF. In nucleotides, the CDR3 is TGCGCCAGCAGCCAAGATCGGACAGAGACTAACTATGGCTACACCTTC.

The table lists this clone with a few counts. The chain joins TRBV19 to TRBJ1-1; D possibly corresponds to TRBD1 (6 bases). The germline V gene has CDR1 LNHDA and CDR2 SQIVND (reference sequence). The ends were cut back, 4 bases at V and 4 bases at J, with 19 bases in the middle. The CDR3 covers 16 residues. CDR3 in amino acids: CASSTLTGRRGTEAFF. The CDR3 bases are TGTGCCAGTAGTACGCTGACAGGCCGCCGCGGCACTGAAGCTTTCTTT.

The V and J genes are TRBV9 and TRBJ2-7; TRBD1 might be the D (6 bases). This CDR3 spans 15 amino acids. Germline-derived CDR1 and CDR2 are SGDLS and YYNGEE. Trimming shortened V by 0 bases and J by 2 bases, and 12 bases separated the two germline ends. CDR3 DNA sequence: TGTGCCAGCAGCGTAGGGTCAGGGACAACCTACGAGCAGTACTTC. Translated, it gives CASSVGSGTTYEQYF.

The chain employs TRBV28 and TRBJ2-7; D gene ambiguous. The V gene's germline CDR1 is MDHEN and CDR2 SYDVKM. Trimming pared 6 bases from V and 2 bases from J, leaving 14 bases between. The CDR3 has 14 residues. The CDR3 loop is CASRSFSETYEQYF. The CDR3 DNA is TGTGCCAGCAGATCGTTTAGTGAGACCTACGAGCAGTACTTC.